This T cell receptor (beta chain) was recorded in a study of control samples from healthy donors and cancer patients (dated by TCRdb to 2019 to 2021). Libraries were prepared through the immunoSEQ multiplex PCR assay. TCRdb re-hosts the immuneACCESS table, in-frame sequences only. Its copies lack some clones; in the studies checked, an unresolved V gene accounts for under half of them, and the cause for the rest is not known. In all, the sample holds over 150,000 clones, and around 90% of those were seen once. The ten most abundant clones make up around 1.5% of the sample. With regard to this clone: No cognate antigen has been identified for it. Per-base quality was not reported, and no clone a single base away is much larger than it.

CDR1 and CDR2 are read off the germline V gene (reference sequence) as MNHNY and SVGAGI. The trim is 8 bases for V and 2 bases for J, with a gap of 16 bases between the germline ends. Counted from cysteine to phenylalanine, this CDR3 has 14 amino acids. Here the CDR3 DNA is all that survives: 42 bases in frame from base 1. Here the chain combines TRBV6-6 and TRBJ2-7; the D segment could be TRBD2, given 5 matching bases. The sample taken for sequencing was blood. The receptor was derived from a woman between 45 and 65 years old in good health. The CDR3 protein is CASLNVEGAYEQYF. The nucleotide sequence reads TGTGCCAGCTTGAACGTAGAGGGTGCCTACGAGCAGTACTTC.